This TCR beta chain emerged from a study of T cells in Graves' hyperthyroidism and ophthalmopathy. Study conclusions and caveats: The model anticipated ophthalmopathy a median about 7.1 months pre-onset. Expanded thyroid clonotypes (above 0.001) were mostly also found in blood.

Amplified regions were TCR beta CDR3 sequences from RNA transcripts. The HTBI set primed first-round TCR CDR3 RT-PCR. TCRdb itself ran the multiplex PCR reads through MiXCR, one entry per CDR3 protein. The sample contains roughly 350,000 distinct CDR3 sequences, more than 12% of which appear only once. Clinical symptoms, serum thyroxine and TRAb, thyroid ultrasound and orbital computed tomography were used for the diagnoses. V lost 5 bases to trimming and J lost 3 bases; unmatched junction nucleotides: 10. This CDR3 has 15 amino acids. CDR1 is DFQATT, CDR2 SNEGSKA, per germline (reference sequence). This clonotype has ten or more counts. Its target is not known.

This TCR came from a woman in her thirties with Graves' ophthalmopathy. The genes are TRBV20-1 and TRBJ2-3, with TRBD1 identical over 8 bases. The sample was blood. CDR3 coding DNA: TGCAGTGCTCTGCGGACAGGGATTAAAACAGATACGCAGTATTTT. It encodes CSALRTGIKTDTQYF.